The clone carrying this T cell receptor (beta chain) has at least ten counts. Its antigen is undetermined. V was trimmed by 4 bases and J by 0 bases, leaving 13 bases between them. The germline V gene encodes CDR1 LGHNA and CDR2 YNFKEQ. The CDR3 consists of 16 residues. In the source study's methods: Clinicopathological groups supplied CDR3 differences that were used to build a distant-metastasis classifier for papillary thyroid cancer. TCRdb re-called clones from the PCR reads using MiXCR. These V and J calls are TCRdb output, not the study's own analysis. Found here are around 12,000 clones, around an eighth of them singletons; the top ten hold around a third. Patients underwent thyroid surgery, and none had received any treatment before it. These data belong to a study of metastatic and nonmetastatic thyroid tumors. Overall study context: For malignant and benign thyroid patients, tumor or nodule tissue and blood were the sources whose repertoires were compared.

Overall study findings and caveats: As reported, TCR beta diversity in blood and tumor was significantly higher in malignant thyroid tumors than in benign nodules.

The source material was blood. The clonotype originates from a female donor with papillary thyroid cancer or a benign thyroid nodule (not recorded which). Some clones in this sample may be carry-over from other donors' samples. This chain uses TRBV4-2 with TRBJ2-1, with D tentatively TRBD1 or TRBD2 (6 bases each). The CDR3 DNA reads as TGTGCCAGCAGCCCGGGGGCAGCGAGCTCCTACAATGAGCAGTTCTTC. The encoded protein is CASSPGAASSYNEQFF.